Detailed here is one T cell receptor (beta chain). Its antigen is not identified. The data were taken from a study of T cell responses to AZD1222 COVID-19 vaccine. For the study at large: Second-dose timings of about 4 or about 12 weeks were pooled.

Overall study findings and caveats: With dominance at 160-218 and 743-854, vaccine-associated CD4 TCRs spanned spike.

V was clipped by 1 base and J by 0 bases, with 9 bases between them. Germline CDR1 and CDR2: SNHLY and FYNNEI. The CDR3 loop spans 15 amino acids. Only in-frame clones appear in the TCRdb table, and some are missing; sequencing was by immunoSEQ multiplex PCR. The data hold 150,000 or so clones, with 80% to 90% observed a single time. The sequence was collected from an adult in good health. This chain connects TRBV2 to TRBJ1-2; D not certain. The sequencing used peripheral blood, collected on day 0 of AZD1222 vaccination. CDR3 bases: TGTGCCAGCAGTGAAGTGCCACAGCCTAACTATGGCTACACCTTC. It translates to CASSEVPQPNYGYTF.